A selection of T cell receptor beta chains follows, all from one sample in a study of human versus mouse CDR3 diversity and MHC coevolution. Clones were read by immunoSEQ multiplex PCR, and TCRdb kept only the in-frame ones, dropping some. Among tens of thousands of clones listed, around 94% were seen once. Source material: naive CD4+ T cells from blood. The receptor set was obtained from a person in their sixties or seventies in good health. Both conserved end residues are part of each CDR3. Fields, in order: V gene, D gene, J gene, clone size, CDR3 DNA, CDR3 protein. D genes are given only for firm matches. The size of a clone is reported for some rows only, either as once, few or many, or as a class for expanded clones.

V gene: TRBV5-6
D gene: TRBD2
J gene: TRBJ2-1
clone size: NA
CDR3 DNA: TGTGCCAGCAGCTTCAGGACTAGCGCCTACAATGAGCAGTTCTTC
CDR3 protein: CASSFRTSAYNEQFF

V gene: TRBV2
D gene: TRBD2
J gene: TRBJ2-5
clone size: NA
CDR3 DNA: TGTGCCAGCAGGGCTGGACTAGCGGACAACCAAGAGACCCAGTACTTC
CDR3 protein: CASRAGLADNQETQYF

V gene: TRBV25-1
D gene: NA
J gene: TRBJ2-1
clone size: NA
CDR3 DNA: TGTGCCAGCAGTGAACAGGGGTATGGAGGCAATGAGCAGTTCTTC
CDR3 protein: CASSEQGYGGNEQFF

V gene: TRBV5-3
D gene: TRBD2
J gene: TRBJ2-7
clone size: once
CDR3 DNA: TGTGCCAGAAGCCCGGGACTAGCGGGAGGAGGGTACGAGCAGTACTTC
CDR3 protein: CARSPGLAGGGYEQYF

V gene: TRBV30
D gene: TRBD1
J gene: TRBJ2-7
clone size: NA
CDR3 DNA: TGTGCCTGGACCCAACGGCAGGGGGCCTACGAGCAGTACTTC
CDR3 protein: CAWTQRQGAYEQYF

V gene: TRBV7-8
D gene: TRBD1
J gene: TRBJ2-7
clone size: NA
CDR3 DNA: TGTGCCAGCACCTGGGGGACAGGGGAATACGAGCAGTACTTC
CDR3 protein: CASTWGTGEYEQYF

V gene: TRBV5-1
D gene: NA
J gene: TRBJ2-2
clone size: NA
CDR3 DNA: TGCGCCAGCAGCTTGGAACCCCAGGGGCCGCTGTTTTTT
CDR3 protein: CASSLEPQGPLFF

V gene: TRBV5-1
D gene: TRBD1
J gene: TRBJ1-2
clone size: NA
CDR3 DNA: TGCGCCAGCAGCTTTAGCACAGGGGAAGGCTACACCTTC
CDR3 protein: CASSFSTGEGYTF

V gene: TRBV11-3
D gene: TRBD1
J gene: TRBJ2-1
clone size: NA
CDR3 DNA: TGTGCCAGCAGCTACCGGGACAGCTCCTACAATGAGCAGTTCTTC
CDR3 protein: CASSYRDSSYNEQFF

V gene: TRBV6-1
D gene: NA
J gene: TRBJ1-2
clone size: NA
CDR3 DNA: TGTGCCAGCAGCATAGCCGCCCAGGGTGGCTATGGCTACACCTTC
CDR3 protein: CASSIAAQGGYGYTF

V gene: TRBV6-1
D gene: TRBD2
J gene: TRBJ2-7
clone size: NA
CDR3 DNA: TGTGCCAGCAGTGGACTAGCGGGATCTTACTACGAGCAGTACTTC
CDR3 protein: CASSGLAGSYYEQYF

V gene: TRBV18
D gene: NA
J gene: TRBJ2-7
clone size: NA
CDR3 DNA: TGTGCCAGCTCAGACAGAAGCTCCTACGAGCAGTACTTC
CDR3 protein: CASSDRSSYEQYF

V gene: TRBV6-1
D gene: TRBD2
J gene: TRBJ2-3
clone size: NA
CDR3 DNA: TGTGCCAGCAGTGAAGCGAGACTAGCGGGCGGCTACACAGATACGCAGTATTTT
CDR3 protein: CASSEARLAGGYTDTQYF

V gene: TRBV5-1
D gene: NA
J gene: TRBJ2-7
clone size: once
CDR3 DNA: TGCGCCAGCAGTCCCTCCCCACCGAGCTACGAGCAGTACTTC
CDR3 protein: CASSPSPPSYEQYF

V gene: TRBV21-1
D gene: NA
J gene: TRBJ2-3
clone size: NA
CDR3 DNA: TGTGCCAGCAGCGCCCCGGGACAGGGAGGAACAGATACGCAGTATTTT
CDR3 protein: CASSAPGQGGTDTQYF

V gene: TRBV5-8
D gene: TRBD1
J gene: TRBJ2-7
clone size: NA
CDR3 DNA: TGTGCCAGCAGCTTGGGACAGGGAAACTACGAGCAGTACTTC
CDR3 protein: CASSLGQGNYEQYF

V gene: TRBV15
D gene: NA
J gene: TRBJ2-1
clone size: NA
CDR3 DNA: TGTGCCACCAGCAACCAGCCCGGGGTGTATGAGCAGTTCTTC
CDR3 protein: CATSNQPGVYEQFF

V gene: TRBV7-6
D gene: NA
J gene: TRBJ2-2
clone size: NA
CDR3 DNA: TGTGCCAGCAGCTTGGTTAGCGTCGGCACCGGGGAGCTGTTTTTT
CDR3 protein: CASSLVSVGTGELFF

V gene: TRBV27
D gene: TRBD1
J gene: TRBJ1-4
clone size: NA
CDR3 DNA: TGTGCCAGCAGTCCACAGGGGCAGGCTAATGAAAAACTGTTTTTT
CDR3 protein: CASSPQGQANEKLFF

V gene: TRBV10-3
D gene: TRBD2
J gene: TRBJ2-1
clone size: NA
CDR3 DNA: TGTGCCTTACGGGCGGGAGACGCAGCTAATGAGCAGTTCTTC
CDR3 protein: CALRAGDAANEQFF

V gene: TRBV18
D gene: TRBD1
J gene: TRBJ2-7
clone size: NA
CDR3 DNA: TGTGCCAGCACCCGGGACAGGGGACGCTACAGCGAGCAGTACTTC
CDR3 protein: CASTRDRGRYSEQYF

V gene: TRBV2
D gene: TRBD2
J gene: TRBJ2-7
clone size: once
CDR3 DNA: TGTGCCAGCAGTGAATCTCTACCCCCAGCGGGAGGTATGGGCTACGAGCAGTACTTC
CDR3 protein: CASSESLPPAGGMGYEQYF

V gene: TRBV10-1
D gene: TRBD1
J gene: TRBJ2-7
clone size: NA
CDR3 DNA: TGCGCCAGCAGTGAGTCGGGACAGGGAGCCAACGAGCAGTACTTC
CDR3 protein: CASSESGQGANEQYF

V gene: TRBV11-1
D gene: TRBD2
J gene: TRBJ2-1
clone size: NA
CDR3 DNA: TGTGCCAGCAGCTTAATTGGGACTAGCGGGAGCGAGCAGTTCTTC
CDR3 protein: CASSLIGTSGSEQFF

V gene: TRBV19
D gene: TRBD2
J gene: TRBJ2-7
clone size: NA
CDR3 DNA: TGTGCCAGTAGAAGAGCGGGGACCTACGAGCAGTACTTC
CDR3 protein: CASRRAGTYEQYF

V gene: TRBV7-6
D gene: TRBD2
J gene: TRBJ2-1
clone size: NA
CDR3 DNA: TGTGCCAGCAGCTTCGGGCTAGCGGGAGCTGATGAGCAGTTCTTC
CDR3 protein: CASSFGLAGADEQFF

V gene: TRBV9
D gene: NA
J gene: TRBJ1-4
clone size: NA
CDR3 DNA: TGTGCCAGCAGCGTAGGCATCATAACTCTCCCTAATGAAAAACTGTTTTTT
CDR3 protein: CASSVGIITLPNEKLFF

V gene: TRBV7-2
D gene: NA
J gene: TRBJ2-4
clone size: NA
CDR3 DNA: TGTGCCAGCAAACAGGGGAGGGCCAAAAACATTCAGTACTTC
CDR3 protein: CASKQGRAKNIQYF

V gene: TRBV5-4
D gene: NA
J gene: TRBJ1-4
clone size: NA
CDR3 DNA: TGTGCCAGCAGCTTGATTTTCCAGGGAAAAGAAAAACTGTTTTTT
CDR3 protein: CASSLIFQGKEKLFF

V gene: TRBV18
D gene: NA
J gene: TRBJ2-5
clone size: NA
CDR3 DNA: TGTGCCAGCTCACCGACGGGAGAGACCCAGTACTTC
CDR3 protein: CASSPTGETQYF

V gene: TRBV5-1
D gene: NA
J gene: TRBJ2-5
clone size: NA
CDR3 DNA: TGCGCCAGCAGCCCAACGATGGACAGGCCGAGGACTAAAGAGACCCAGTACTTC
CDR3 protein: CASSPTMDRPRTKETQYF

V gene: TRBV11-1
D gene: NA
J gene: TRBJ2-5
clone size: NA
CDR3 DNA: TGTGCCAGCAGCTTAGACAGCGGGTGGGGGACGGAGACCCAGTACTTC
CDR3 protein: CASSLDSGWGTETQYF